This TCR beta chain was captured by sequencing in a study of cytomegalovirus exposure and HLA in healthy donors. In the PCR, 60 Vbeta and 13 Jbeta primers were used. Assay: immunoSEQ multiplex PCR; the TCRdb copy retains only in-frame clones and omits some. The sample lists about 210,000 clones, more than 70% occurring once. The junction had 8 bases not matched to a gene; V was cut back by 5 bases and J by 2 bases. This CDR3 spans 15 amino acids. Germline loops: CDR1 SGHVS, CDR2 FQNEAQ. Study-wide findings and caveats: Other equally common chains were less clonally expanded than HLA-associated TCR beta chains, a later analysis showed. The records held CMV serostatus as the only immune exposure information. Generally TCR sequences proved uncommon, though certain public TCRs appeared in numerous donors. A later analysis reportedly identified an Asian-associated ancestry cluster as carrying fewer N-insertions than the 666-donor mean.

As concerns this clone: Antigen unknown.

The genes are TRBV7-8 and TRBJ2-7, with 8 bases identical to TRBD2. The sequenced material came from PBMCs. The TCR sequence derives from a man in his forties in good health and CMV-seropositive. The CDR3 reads CASSQTSGSAYEQYF. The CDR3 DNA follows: TGTGCCAGCAGCCAAACTAGCGGAAGTGCCTACGAGCAGTACTTC.